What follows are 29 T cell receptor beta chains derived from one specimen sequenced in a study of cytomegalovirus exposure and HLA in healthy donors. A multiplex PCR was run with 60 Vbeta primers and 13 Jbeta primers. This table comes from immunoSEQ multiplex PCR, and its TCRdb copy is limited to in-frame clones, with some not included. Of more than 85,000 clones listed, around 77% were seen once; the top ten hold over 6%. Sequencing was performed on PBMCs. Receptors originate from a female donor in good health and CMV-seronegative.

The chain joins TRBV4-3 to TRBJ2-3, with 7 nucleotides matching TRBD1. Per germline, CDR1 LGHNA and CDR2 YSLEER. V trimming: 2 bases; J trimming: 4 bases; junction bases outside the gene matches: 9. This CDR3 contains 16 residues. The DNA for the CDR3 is TGCGCCAGCAGCCAACTTGGGACAGTTGGAGCAGATACGCAGTATTTT. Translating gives CASSQLGTVGADTQYF.

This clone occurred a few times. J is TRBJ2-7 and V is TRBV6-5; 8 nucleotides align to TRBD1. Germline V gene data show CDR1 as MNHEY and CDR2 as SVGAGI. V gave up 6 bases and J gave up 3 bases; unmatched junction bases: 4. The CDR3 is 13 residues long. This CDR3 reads CASRTDRGYEQYF. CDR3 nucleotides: TGTGCCAGCAGGACCGACAGGGGCTACGAGCAGTACTTC.

CDR3 amino acids: CASSFSSGLGYEQYF. In DNA, the CDR3 is TGTGCCAGCAGTTTCAGCTCAGGGCTGGGCTACGAGCAGTACTTC. The rearrangement joins TRBV5-5 to TRBJ2-7; maybe TRBD1 (5 bases). The CDR3 extends over 15 amino acids. Germline V gives CDR1 SGHKS, CDR2 YYEKEE (reference sequence). V gave up 5 bases and J gave up 3 bases, with 18 bases separating them.

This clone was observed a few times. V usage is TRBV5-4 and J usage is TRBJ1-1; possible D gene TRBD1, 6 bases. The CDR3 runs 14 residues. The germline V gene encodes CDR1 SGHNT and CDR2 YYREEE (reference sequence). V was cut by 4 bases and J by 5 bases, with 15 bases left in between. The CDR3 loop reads CASSPGVRRTEAFF. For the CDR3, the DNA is TGTGCCAGCAGCCCAGGGGTTCGAAGAACTGAAGCTTTCTTT.

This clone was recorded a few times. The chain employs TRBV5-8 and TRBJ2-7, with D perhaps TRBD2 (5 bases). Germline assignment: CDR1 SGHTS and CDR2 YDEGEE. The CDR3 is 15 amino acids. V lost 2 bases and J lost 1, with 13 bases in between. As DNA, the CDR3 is TGTGCCAGCAGCTTTATAGGACTGAAATCCTACGAGCAGTACTTC. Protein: CASSFIGLKSYEQYF.

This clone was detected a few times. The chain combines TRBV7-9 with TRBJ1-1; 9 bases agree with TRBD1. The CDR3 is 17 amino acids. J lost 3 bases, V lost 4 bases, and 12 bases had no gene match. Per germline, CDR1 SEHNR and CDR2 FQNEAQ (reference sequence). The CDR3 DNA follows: TGTGCCAGCAGCTCGACTGGGACAGGGAGTGGAGACACTGAAGCTTTCTTT. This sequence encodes CASSSTGTGSGDTEAFF.

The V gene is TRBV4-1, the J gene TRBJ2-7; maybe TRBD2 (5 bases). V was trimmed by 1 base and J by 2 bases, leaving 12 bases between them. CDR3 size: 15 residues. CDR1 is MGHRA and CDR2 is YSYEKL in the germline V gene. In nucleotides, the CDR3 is TGCGCCAGCAGCCAAGTTGCGCCGGGGACCTACGAGCAGTACTTC. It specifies CASSQVAPGTYEQYF.

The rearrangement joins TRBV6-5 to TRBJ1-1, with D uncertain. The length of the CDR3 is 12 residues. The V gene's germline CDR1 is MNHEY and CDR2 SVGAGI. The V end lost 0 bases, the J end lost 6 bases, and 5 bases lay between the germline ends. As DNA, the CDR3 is TGTGCCAGCAGTTACTCAGGAGCTGAAGCTTTCTTT. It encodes CASSYSGAEAFF.

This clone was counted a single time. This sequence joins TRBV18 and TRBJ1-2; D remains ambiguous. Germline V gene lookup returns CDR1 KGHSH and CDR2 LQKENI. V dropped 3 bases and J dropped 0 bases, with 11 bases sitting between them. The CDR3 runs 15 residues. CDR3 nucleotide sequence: TGTGCCAGCTCACCTTCCGGGGATACTAACTATGGCTACACCTTC. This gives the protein CASSPSGDTNYGYTF.

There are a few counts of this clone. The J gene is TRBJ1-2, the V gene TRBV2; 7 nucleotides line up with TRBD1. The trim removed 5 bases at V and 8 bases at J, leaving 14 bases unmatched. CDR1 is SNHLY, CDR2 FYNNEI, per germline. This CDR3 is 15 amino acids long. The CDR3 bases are TGTGCCAGCAGTAGGGATCCACAGGGGAAATTGGGCTACACCTTC. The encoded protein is CASSRDPQGKLGYTF. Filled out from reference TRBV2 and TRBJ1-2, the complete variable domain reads EPEVTQTPSHQVTQMGQEVILRCVPISNHLYFYWYRQILGQKVEFLVSFYNNEISEKSEIFDDQFSVERPDGSNFTLKIRSTKLEDSAMYFCASSRDPQGKLGYTFGSGTRLTVV.

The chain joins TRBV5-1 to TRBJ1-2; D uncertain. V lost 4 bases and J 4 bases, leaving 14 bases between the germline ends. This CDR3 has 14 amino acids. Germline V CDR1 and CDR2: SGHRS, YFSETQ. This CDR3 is CASSAEALSYGYTF. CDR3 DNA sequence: TGCGCCAGCAGCGCGGAAGCCCTGAGCTATGGCTACACCTTC.

The CDR3 sequence is CASSLGTGKLDYGYTF. The CDR3 region has the DNA TGTGCCAGCAGCCTCGGGACAGGAAAGTTGGACTATGGCTACACCTTC. The J gene is TRBJ1-2, the V gene TRBV5-8; 8 bases match TRBD1. Germline V lookup: CDR1 SGHTS, CDR2 YDEGEE. Trimming at V came to 4 bases and at J to 3 bases, leaving 11 bases not matched to a gene. The CDR3 is 16 residues long.

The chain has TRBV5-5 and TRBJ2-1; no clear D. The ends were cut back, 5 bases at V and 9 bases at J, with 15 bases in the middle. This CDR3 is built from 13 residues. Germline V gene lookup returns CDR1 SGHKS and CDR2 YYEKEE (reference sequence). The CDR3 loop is CASSKNPRVEQFF. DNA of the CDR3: TGTGCCAGCAGTAAAAACCCGAGAGTTGAGCAGTTCTTC.

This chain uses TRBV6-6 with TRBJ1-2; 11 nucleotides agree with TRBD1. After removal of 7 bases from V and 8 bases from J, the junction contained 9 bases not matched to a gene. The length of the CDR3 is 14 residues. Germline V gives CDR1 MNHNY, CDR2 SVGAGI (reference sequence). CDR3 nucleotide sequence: TGTGCCAGCACCCAGGACAGGGGGCGTTGGGGCTACACCTTC. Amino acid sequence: CASTQDRGRWGYTF.

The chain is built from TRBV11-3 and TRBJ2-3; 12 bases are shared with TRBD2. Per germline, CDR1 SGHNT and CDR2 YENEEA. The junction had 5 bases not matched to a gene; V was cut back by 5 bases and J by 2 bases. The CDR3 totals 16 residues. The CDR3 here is CASSATSGGHTDTQYF. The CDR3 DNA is TGTGCCAGCAGCGCCACTAGCGGGGGGCACACAGATACGCAGTATTTT.

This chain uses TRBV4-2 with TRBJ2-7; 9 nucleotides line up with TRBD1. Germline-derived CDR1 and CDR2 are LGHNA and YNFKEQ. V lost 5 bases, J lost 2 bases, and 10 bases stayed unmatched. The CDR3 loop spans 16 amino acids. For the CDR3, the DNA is TGTGCCAGCAGCGAACCCGGGACAGGGCTTCCCTACGAGCAGTACTTC. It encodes CASSEPGTGLPYEQYF.

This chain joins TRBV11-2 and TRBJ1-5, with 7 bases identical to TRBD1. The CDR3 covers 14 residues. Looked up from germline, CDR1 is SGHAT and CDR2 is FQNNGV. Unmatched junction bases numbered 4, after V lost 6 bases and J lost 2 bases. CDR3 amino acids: CASSTGVRNQPQHF. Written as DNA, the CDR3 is TGTGCCAGCAGTACAGGGGTCCGCAATCAGCCCCAGCATTTT. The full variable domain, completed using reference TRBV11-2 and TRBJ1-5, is EAGVAQSPRYKIIEKRQSVAFWCNPISGHATLYWYQQILGQGPKLLIQFQNNGVVDDSQLPKDRFSAERLKGVDSTLKIQPAKLEDSAVYLCASSTGVRNQPQHFGDGTRLSIL.

CDR3 region: CASRYTGTRHYEQYF. CDR3 DNA: TGTGCCAGCAGGTACACCGGGACTAGACACTACGAGCAGTACTTC. This chain connects TRBV28 to TRBJ2-7, with 8 bases aligning to TRBD2. Germline V CDR1 and CDR2: MDHEN, SYDVKM. The CDR3 loop spans 15 amino acids. Unmatched junction bases numbered 10, after V lost 6 bases and J lost 3 bases.

The DNA for the CDR3 is TGTGCCAGCAGTTTTGAGGGAGGCCGAGAGACCCAGTACTTC. It yields the protein CASSFEGGRETQYF. The V and J genes are TRBV6-5 and TRBJ2-5; D might be TRBD2 (6 bases). V was cut by 4 bases and J by 4 bases, with 13 bases left in between. The length of the CDR3 is 14 residues. CDR1 is MNHEY, CDR2 SVGAGI, per germline.

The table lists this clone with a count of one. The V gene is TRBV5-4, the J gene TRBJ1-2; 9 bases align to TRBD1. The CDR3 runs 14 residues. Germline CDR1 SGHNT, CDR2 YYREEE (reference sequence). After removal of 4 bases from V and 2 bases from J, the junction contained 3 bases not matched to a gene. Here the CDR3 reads CASSPGQGNYGYTF. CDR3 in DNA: TGTGCCAGCAGCCCGGGACAGGGAAACTATGGCTACACCTTC.

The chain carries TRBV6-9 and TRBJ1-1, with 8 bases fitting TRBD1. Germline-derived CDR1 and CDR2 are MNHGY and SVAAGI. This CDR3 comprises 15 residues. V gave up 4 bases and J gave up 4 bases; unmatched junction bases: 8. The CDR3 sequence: CASSFPQGETTEAFF. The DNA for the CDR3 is TGTGCCAGCAGTTTCCCACAGGGGGAGACCACTGAAGCTTTCTTT.

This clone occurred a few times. The DNA for the CDR3 is TGTGCCAGTAGTAGTAGAGAGCGTAGCAATCAGCCCCAGCATTTT. This encodes CASSSRERSNQPQHF. The chain employs TRBV19 and TRBJ1-5, with D uncertain. The CDR3 is 15 residues long. The ends were cut back, 4 bases at V and 0 bases at J, with 10 bases in the middle. In germline, CDR1 is LNHDA, CDR2 SQIVND (reference sequence).

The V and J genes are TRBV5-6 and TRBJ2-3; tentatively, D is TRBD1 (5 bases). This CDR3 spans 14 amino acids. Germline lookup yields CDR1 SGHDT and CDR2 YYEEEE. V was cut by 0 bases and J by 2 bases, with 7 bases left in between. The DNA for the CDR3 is TGTGCCAGCAGCTTGGCAGGGCCCACAGATACGCAGTATTTT. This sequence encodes CASSLAGPTDTQYF.

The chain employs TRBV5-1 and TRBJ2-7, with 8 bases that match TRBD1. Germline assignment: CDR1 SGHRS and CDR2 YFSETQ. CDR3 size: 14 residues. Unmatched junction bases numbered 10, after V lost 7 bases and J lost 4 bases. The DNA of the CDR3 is TGCGCCAGCCGTGTGGGGACAGGCGCGTACGAGCAGTACTTC. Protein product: CASRVGTGAYEQYF.

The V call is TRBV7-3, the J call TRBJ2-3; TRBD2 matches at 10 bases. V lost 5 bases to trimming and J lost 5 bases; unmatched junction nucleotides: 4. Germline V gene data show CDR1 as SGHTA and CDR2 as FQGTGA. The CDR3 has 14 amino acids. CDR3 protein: CASSKRGGVDTQYF. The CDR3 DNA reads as TGTGCCAGCAGCAAGCGGGGGGGCGTAGATACGCAGTATTTT.

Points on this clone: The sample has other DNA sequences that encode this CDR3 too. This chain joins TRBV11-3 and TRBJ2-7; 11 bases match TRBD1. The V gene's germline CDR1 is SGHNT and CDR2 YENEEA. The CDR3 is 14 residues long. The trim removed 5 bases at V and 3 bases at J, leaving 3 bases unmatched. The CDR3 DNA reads TGTGCCAGCAGCCCCGGGACAGGGGGCTACGAGCAGTACTTC. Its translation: CASSPGTGGYEQYF.

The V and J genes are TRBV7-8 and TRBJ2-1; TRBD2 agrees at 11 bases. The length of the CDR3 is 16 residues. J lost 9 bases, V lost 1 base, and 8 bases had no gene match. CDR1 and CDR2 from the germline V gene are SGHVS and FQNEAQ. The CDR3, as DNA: TGTGCCAGCAGCTTAGTTACTAGCGGGAGATCTGGTGAGCAGTTCTTC. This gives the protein CASSLVTSGRSGEQFF. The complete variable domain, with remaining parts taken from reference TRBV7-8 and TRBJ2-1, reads GAGVSQSPRYKVAKRGQDVALRCDPISGHVSLFWYQQALGQGPEFLTYFQNEAQLDKSGLPSDRFFAERPEGSVSTLKIQRTQQEDSAVYLCASSLVTSGRSGEQFFGPGTRLTVL.

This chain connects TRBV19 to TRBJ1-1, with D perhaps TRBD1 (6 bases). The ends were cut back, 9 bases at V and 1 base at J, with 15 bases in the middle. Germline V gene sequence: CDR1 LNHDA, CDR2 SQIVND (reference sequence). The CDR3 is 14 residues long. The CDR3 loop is CASRPPGQNTEAFF. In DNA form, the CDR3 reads TGTGCCAGCAGACCCCCGGGACAGAACACTGAAGCTTTCTTT.

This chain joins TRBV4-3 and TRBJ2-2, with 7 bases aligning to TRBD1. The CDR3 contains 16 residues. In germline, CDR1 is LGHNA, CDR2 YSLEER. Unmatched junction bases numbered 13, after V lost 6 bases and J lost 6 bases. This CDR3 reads CASSRVTQGFAGELFF. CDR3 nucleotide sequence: TGCGCCAGCAGTCGAGTGACACAGGGGTTCGCCGGGGAGCTGTTTTTT.